The clone carrying this T cell receptor beta chain was observed a few times. Its specificity is not known. By quantitative 5'-RACE with molecular barcodes, the TCR beta libraries were made. MiXCR, run by TCRdb on the 5' RACE reads, gives a single entry per CDR3 protein. Here the sample spans hundreds of thousands of distinct CDR3 sequences, roughly 15% being singletons. This sample was taken from a study of CD8 T cells in ankylosing spondylitis. The J segment lost 7 bases and the V segment lost 3 bases, leaving 19 bases of the junction unmatched. CDR1 is DFQATT and CDR2 is SNEGSKA in the germline V gene (reference sequence). CDR3 length equals 19 residues. Study-wide results and caveats: Earlier work had already found some motif variants in reactive arthritis synovial fluid and blood. Disease-linked clones bore a CD8+ phenotype, appearing relatively rarely in peripheral blood. As reported, disease-linked clones showed significant enrichment in matched ankylosing spondylitis synovial fluid. Blood of patients with ankylosing spondylitis appeared to be characterized by a TCR beta motif of fewer than 10 highly homologous variants.

This clonotype was obtained from a male donor with ankylosing spondylitis. Sequences were obtained from blood, either unsorted or a sorted T cell fraction (not recorded which). The V gene is TRBV20-1, the J gene TRBJ2-3, with TRBD2 matching 13 bases. The CDR3 DNA reads as TGCAGTGCTAGGCTTGCCGGGACTAGCGGGATATCCGGTGTTTATACGCAGTATTTT. Its translation is CSARLAGTSGISGVYTQYF.